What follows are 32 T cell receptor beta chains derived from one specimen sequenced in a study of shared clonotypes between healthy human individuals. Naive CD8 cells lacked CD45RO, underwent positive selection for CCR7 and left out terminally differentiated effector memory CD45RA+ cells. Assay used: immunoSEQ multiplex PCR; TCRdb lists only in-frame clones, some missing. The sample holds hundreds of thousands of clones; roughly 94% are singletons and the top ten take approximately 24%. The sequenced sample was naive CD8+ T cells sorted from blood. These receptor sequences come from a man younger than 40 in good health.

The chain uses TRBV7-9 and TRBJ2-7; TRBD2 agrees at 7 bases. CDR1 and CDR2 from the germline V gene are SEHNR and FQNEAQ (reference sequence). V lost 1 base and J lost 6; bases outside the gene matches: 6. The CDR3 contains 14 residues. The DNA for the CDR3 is TGTGCCAGCAGCTTAGACGGGGGGAACACCGAGCAGTACTTC. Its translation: CASSLDGGNTEQYF.

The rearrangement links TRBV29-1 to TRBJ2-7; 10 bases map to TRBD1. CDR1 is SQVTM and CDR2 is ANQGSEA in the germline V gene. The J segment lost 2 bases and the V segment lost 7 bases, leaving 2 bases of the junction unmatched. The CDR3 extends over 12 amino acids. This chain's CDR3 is CSAGTGAYEQYF. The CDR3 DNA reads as TGCAGCGCCGGGACAGGGGCCTACGAGCAGTACTTC.

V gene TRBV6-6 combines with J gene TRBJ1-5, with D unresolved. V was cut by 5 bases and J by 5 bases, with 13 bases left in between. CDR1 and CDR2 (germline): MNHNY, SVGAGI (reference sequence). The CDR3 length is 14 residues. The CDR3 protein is CASSKRELDQPQHF. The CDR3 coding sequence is TGTGCCAGCAGTAAAAGGGAGCTTGATCAGCCCCAGCATTTT.

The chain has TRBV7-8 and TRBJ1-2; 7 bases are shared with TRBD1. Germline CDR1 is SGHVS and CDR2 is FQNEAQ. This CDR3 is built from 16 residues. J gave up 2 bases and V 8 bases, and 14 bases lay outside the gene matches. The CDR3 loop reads CASSRGGRELNYGYTF. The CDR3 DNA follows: TGTGCCAGCTCCAGGGGGGGCCGGGAATTAAACTATGGCTACACCTTC. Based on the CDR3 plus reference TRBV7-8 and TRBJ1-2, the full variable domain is GAGVSQSPRYKVAKRGQDVALRCDPISGHVSLFWYQQALGQGPEFLTYFQNEAQLDKSGLPSDRFFAERPEGSVSTLKIQRTQQEDSAVYLCASSRGGRELNYGYTFGSGTRLTVV.

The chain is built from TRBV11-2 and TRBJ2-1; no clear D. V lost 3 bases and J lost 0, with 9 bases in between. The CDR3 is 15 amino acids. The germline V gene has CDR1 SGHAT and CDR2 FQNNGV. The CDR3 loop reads CASSFILSSYNEQFF. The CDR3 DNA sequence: TGTGCCAGCAGCTTTATTCTAAGCTCCTACAATGAGCAGTTCTTC.

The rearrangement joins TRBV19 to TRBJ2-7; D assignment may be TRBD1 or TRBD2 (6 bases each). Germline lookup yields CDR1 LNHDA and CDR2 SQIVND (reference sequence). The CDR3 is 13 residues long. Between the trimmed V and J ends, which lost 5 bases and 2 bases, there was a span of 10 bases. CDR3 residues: CASSGGGTYEQYF. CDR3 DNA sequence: TGTGCCAGTAGTGGAGGGGGGACCTACGAGCAGTACTTC. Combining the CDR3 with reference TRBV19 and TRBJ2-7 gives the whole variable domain DGGITQSPKYLFRKEGQNVTLSCEQNLNHDAMYWYRQDPGQGLRLIYYSQIVNDFQKGDIAEGYSVSREKKESFPLTVTSAQKNPTAFYLCASSGGGTYEQYFGPGTRLTVT.

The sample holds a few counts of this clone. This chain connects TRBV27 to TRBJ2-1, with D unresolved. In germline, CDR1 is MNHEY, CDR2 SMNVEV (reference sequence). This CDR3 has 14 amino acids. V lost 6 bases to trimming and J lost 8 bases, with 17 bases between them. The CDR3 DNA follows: TGTGCCAGCAGCCTACTCGATGATGGGGATGAGCAGTTCTTC. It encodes CASSLLDDGDEQFF.

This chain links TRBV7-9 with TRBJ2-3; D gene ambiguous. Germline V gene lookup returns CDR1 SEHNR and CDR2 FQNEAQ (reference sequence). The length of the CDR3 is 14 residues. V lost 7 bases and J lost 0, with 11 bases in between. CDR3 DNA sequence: TGTGCCAGCAAAAGACCAGCTAGCACAGATACGCAGTATTTT. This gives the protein CASKRPASTDTQYF.

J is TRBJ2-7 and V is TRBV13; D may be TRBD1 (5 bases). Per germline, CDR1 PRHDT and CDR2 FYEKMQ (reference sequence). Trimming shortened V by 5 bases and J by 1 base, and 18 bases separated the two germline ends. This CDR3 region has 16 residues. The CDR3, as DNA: TGTGCCAGCAGCATGGTGGCAGGGAAACTATCCTACGAGCAGTACTTC. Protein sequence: CASSMVAGKLSYEQYF.

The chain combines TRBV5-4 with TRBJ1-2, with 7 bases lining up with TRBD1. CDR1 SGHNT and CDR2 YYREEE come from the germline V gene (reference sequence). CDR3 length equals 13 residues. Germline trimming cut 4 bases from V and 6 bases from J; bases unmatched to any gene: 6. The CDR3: CASSTGDMDGYTF. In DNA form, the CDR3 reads TGTGCCAGCAGCACAGGGGACATGGATGGCTACACCTTC. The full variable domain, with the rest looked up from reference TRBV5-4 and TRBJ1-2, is ETGVTQSPTHLIKTRGQQVTLRCSSQSGHNTVSWYQQALGQGPQFIFQYYREEENGRGNFPPRFSGLQFPNYSSELNVNALELDDSALYLCASSTGDMDGYTFGSGTRLTVV.

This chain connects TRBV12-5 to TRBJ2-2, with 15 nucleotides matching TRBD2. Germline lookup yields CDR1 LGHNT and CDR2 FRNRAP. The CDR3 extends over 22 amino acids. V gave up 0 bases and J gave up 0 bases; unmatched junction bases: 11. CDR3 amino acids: CASGLVLRGLAGGPANTGELFF. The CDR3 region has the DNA TGTGCTAGTGGTTTGGTACTTCGAGGACTAGCGGGAGGGCCGGCGAACACCGGGGAGCTGTTTTTT.

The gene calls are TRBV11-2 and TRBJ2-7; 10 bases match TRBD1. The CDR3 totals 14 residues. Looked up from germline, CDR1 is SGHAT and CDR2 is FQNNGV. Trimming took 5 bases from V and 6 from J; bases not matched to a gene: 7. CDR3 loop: CASSPRQGALEQYF. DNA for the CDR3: TGTGCCAGCAGCCCTAGACAGGGGGCACTCGAGCAGTACTTC.

CDR3 coding DNA: TGTGCCAGCAGTTTCGGTGGGGGACAAGAGACCCAGTACTTC. This codes for CASSFGGGQETQYF. The chain recombines TRBV27 with TRBJ2-5; the D gene could be TRBD1 or TRBD2 (5 bases each). The germline CDR1 and CDR2 sequences are MNHEY and SMNVEV (reference sequence). Between the trimmed V and J ends, which lost 3 bases and 2 bases, there was a span of 10 bases. CDR3 length equals 14 residues.

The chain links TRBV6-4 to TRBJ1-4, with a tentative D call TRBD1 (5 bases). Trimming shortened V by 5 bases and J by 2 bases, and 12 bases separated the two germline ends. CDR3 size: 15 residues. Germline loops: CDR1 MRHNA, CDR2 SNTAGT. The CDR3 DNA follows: TGTGCCAGCAGTCCGGGGCTTGGGACTAATGAAAAACTGTTTTTT. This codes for CASSPGLGTNEKLFF.

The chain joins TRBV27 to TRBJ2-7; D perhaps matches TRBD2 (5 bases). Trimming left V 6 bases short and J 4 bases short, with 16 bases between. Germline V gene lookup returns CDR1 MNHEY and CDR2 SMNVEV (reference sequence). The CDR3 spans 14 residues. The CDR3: CASSPEGMRYEQYF. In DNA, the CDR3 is TGTGCCAGCAGCCCAGAGGGTATGAGGTACGAGCAGTACTTC.

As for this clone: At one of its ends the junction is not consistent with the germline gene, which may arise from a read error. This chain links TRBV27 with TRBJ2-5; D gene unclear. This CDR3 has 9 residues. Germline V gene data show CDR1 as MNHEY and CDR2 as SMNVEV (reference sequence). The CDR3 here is CPGSETQYF. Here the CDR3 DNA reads TGCCCAGGATCGGAGACCCAGTACTTC.

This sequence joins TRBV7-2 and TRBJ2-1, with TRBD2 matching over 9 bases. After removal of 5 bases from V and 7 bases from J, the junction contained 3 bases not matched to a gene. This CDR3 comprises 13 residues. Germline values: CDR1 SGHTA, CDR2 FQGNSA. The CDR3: CASSPSGRNEQFF. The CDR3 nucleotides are TGTGCCAGCAGCCCCAGCGGGAGGAATGAGCAGTTCTTC. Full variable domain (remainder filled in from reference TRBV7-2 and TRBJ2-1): GAGVSQSPSNKVTEKGKDVELRCDPISGHTALYWYRQSLGQGLEFLIYFQGNSAPDKSGLPSDRFSAERTGGSVSTLTIQRTQQEDSAVYLCASSPSGRNEQFFGPGTRLTVL.

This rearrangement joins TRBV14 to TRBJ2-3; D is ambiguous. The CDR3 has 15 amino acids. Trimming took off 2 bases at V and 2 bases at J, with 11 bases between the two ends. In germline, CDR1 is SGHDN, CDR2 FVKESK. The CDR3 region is CASSQTFPPTDTQYF. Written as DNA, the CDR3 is TGTGCCAGCAGCCAAACCTTTCCGCCCACAGATACGCAGTATTTT.

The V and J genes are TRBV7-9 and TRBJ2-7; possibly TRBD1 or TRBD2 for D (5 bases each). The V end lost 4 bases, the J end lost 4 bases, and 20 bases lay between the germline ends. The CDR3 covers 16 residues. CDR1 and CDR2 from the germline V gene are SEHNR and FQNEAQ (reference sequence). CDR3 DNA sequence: TGTGCCAGCAGCTCCGATCCCGGGACCATTTTTTACGAGCAGTACTTC. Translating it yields CASSSDPGTIFYEQYF.

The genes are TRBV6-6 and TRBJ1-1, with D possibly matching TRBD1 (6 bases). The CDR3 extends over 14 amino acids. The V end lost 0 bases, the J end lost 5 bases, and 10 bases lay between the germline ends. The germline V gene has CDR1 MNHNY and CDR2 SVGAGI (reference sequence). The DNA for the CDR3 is TGTGCCAGCAGTTACTCGGGACATATGACTGAAGCTTTCTTT. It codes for CASSYSGHMTEAFF.

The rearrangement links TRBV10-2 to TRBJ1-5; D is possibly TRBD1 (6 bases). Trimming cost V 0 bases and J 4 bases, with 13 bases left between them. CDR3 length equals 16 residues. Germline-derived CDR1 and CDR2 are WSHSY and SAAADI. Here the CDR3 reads CASSESGRQANQPQHF. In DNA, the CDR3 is TGCGCCAGCAGTGAGTCTGGGAGACAGGCTAATCAGCCCCAGCATTTT.

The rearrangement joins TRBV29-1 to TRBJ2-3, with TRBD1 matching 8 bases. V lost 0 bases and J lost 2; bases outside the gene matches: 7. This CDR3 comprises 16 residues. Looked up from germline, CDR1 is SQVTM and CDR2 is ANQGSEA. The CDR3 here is CSVEDPRRGLTDTQYF. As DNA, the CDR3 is TGCAGCGTTGAAGATCCCCGCAGGGGGCTCACAGATACGCAGTATTTT.

CDR3 nucleotide sequence: TGTGCCATCAGTGAGTCGATGGGACAGTTTAGGTATGGCTACACCTTC. Protein sequence: CAISESMGQFRYGYTF. The rearrangement links TRBV10-3 to TRBJ1-2, with 7 bases fitting TRBD1. The CDR3 has 16 residues. V lost 0 bases and J lost 5; bases outside the gene matches: 9. Germline V gene data show CDR1 as ENHRY and CDR2 as SYGVKD.

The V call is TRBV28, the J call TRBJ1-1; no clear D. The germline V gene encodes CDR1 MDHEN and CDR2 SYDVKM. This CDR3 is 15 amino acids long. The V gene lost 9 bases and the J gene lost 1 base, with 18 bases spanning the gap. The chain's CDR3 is CASVGPFGRNTEAFF. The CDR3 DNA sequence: TGTGCCAGTGTAGGGCCGTTCGGGAGGAACACTGAAGCTTTCTTT.

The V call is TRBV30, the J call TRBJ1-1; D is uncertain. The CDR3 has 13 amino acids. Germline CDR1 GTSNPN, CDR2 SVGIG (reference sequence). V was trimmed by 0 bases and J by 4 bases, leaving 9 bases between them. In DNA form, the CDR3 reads TGTGCCTGGAGTGTACAAGGGCCCACTGAAGCTTTCTTT. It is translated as CAWSVQGPTEAFF.

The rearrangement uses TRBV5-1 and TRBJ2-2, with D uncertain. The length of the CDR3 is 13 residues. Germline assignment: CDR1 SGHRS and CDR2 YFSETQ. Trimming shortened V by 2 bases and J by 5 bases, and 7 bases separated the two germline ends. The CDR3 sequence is CASSFSGTGELFF. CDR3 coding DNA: TGCGCCAGCAGCTTCTCCGGGACCGGGGAGCTGTTTTTT.

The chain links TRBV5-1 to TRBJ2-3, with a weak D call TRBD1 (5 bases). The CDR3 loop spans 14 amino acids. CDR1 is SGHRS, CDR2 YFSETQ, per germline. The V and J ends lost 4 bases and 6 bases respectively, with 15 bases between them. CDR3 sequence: CASSARSGLDTQYF. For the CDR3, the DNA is TGCGCCAGCAGCGCCCGTTCAGGGTTGGATACGCAGTATTTT.

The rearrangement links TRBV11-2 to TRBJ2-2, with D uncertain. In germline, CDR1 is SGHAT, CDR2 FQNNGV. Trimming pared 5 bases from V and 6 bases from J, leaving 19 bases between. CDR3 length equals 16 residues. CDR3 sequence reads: CASSRSGALYAGELFF. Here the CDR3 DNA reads TGTGCCAGCAGCCGATCTGGAGCCCTATATGCCGGGGAGCTGTTTTTT.

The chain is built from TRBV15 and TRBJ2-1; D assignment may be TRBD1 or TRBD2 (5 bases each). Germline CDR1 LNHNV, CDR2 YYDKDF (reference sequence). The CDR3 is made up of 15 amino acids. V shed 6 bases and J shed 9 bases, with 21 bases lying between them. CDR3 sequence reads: CATRLTTRPGPEQFF. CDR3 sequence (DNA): TGTGCCACCAGGCTAACCACCCGACCGGGACCTGAGCAGTTCTTC. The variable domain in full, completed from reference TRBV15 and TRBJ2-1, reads DAMVIQNPRYQVTQFGKPVTLSCSQTLNHNVMYWYQQKSSQAPKLLFHYYDKDFNNEADTPDNFQSRRPNTSFCFLDIRSPGLGDTAMYLCATRLTTRPGPEQFFGPGTRLTVL.

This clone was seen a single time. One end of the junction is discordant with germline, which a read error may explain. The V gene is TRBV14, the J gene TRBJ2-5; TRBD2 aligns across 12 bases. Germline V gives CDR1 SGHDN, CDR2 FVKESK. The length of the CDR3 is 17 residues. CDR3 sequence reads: CASSQDFRLAGEEIQYF. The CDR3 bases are TGTGCCAGCAGCCAAGATTTTAGACTAGCGGGAGAAGAGATCCAGTACTTC. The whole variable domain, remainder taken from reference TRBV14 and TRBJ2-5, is EAGVTQFPSHSVIEKGQTVTLRCDPISGHDNLYWYRRVMGKEIKFLLHFVKESKQDESGMPNNRFLAERTGGTYSTLKVQPAELEDSGVYFCASSQDFRLAGEEIQYFGPGTRLLVL.

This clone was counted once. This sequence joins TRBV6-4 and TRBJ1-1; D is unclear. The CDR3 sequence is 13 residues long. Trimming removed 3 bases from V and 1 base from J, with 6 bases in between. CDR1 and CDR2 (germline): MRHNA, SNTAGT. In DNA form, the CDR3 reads TGTGCCAGCAGTGAGGAACGGAACACTGAAGCTTTCTTT. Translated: CASSEERNTEAFF.

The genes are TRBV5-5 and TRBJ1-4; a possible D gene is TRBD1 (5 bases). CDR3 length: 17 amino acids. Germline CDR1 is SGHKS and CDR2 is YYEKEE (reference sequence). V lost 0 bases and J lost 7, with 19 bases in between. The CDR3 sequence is CASSLGATWGPIEKLFF. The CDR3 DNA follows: TGTGCCAGCAGCTTGGGTGCGACCTGGGGCCCGATTGAAAAACTGTTTTTT.